This T cell receptor (beta chain) was recorded in a study of blood T cell repertoires in COVID-19. As for the study in general: T cells, B-cell-depleted T cells, or PBMCs provided the cDNA or gDNA that served as material.

Sequencing was performed with immunoSEQ multiplex PCR; in TCRdb, only in-frame clones are kept and a portion is missing. This sample yields 70,000 or so clones, of which about 88% are seen a single time; roughly 3.9% belongs to the top ten. The CDR3 is 16 amino acids. CDR1 is SGHNT and CDR2 is YYREEE in the germline V gene (reference sequence). The V and J ends lost 4 bases and 1 base respectively, with 12 bases between them. Specimen: peripheral blood. The sequence was obtained from a man aged 70 or older with active COVID-19. This rearrangement joins TRBV5-4 to TRBJ1-6, with a possible D match to TRBD1 (6 bases). The CDR3 protein is CASSAQGLSYNSPLHF. CDR3 bases: TGTGCCAGCAGCGCCCAGGGGTTGTCCTATAATTCACCCCTCCACTTT.